The 2 T cell receptor beta chains below all came from one sample that was sequenced in a study of blood T cell repertoires in COVID-19. Repertoires were generated with immunoSEQ multiplex PCR, while TCRdb's copy carries only in-frame clones and drops some. The table records about 130,000 clones, around 80% of them present only once. The sequenced sample consisted of peripheral blood. The receptor set was obtained from a man under 40 with COVID-19, enrolled during active disease.

Here the CDR3 DNA reads TGTGCCAGCAGCTTGGCCGATATTGGGGCGCTTATCACCGGGGAGCTGTTTTTT. Translated: CASSLADIGALITGELFF. This chain links TRBV5-5 with TRBJ2-2; maybe TRBD1 (5 bases). V shed 0 bases and J shed 4 bases, with 19 bases lying between them. The CDR3 consists of 18 residues. CDR1 is SGHKS, CDR2 YYEKEE, per germline (reference sequence).

The rearrangement joins TRBV19 to TRBJ1-5, with 7 bases matching TRBD1. Germline lookup yields CDR1 LNHDA and CDR2 SQIVND (reference sequence). With 4 bases clipped from V and 11 bases from J, the junction kept 11 bases outside the gene matches. The CDR3 is 14 amino acids. CDR3 coding DNA: TGTGCCAGTAGTAACCGGGACAGCCCAGTAGCCCAGCATTTT. Amino acid sequence: CASSNRDSPVAQHF.